The sequence of this T cell receptor (beta chain) was determined in a study of blood T cell repertoires in COVID-19. Overall study context: COVID-19 samples, acute and convalescent, were from the United States, Italy and Spain. The analysed material was cDNA or gDNA that came from T cells, B-cell-depleted T cells, or PBMCs.

The CDR3 sequence is 14 residues long. The germline V gene has CDR1 LNHDA and CDR2 SQIVND (reference sequence). V gave up 3 bases and J gave up 7 bases; unmatched junction bases: 6. Clones were read by immunoSEQ multiplex PCR, and TCRdb kept only the in-frame ones, dropping some. The table has 350,000 or so clones, around 82% seen once; the top ten hold roughly 3%. The receptor was isolated from a man aged 25 to 40 with active or convalescent COVID-19. The chain recombines TRBV19 with TRBJ2-1, with 7 bases identical to TRBD2. The sample comprised peripheral blood. CDR3 loop: CASSIQAGTNEQFF. The CDR3, as DNA: TGTGCCAGTAGTATCCAAGCGGGAACTAATGAGCAGTTCTTC.